The 9 T cell receptor beta chains below all came from one sample that was sequenced in a study of beta chain features in type 1 diabetes. Study findings and constraints: The study found moderately but significantly shorter TCRB CDR3s in all four CD4+ subsets of Type 1 diabetes patients.

Expressed TCRB transcripts were sequenced because the isolated RNA had all been reverse transcribed beforehand. Sequenced by immunoSEQ multiplex PCR; TCRdb stores in-frame clones only, minus some. The profile covers 500,000 to 800,000 clones, with around 12% appearing a single time and around 0.12% taken by the ten largest. Their cognate antigens are unknown. Sequencing was performed on naive CD4+ T cells from blood. These receptors were taken from a young man with type 1 diabetes.

V gene TRBV11-2 combines with J gene TRBJ2-7; D is undetermined. Germline assignment: CDR1 SGHAT and CDR2 FQNNGV. This CDR3 region has 14 residues. V was pared by 1 base and J by 0 bases, with 7 bases between. The CDR3 loop is CASSLAYNSYEQYF. In DNA, the CDR3 is TGTGCCAGCAGCTTAGCTTACAACTCCTACGAGCAGTACTTC.

This clone has just a few counts. This chain links TRBV2 with TRBJ2-5; 9 bases are a match to TRBD1. Germline V CDR1 and CDR2: SNHLY, FYNNEI. This CDR3 has 14 amino acids. The ends lost 4 bases at V and 4 bases at J; junction bases unmatched: 4. The CDR3 coding sequence is TGTGCCAGCAGTGTACAGGGACAGGGAGAGACCCAGTACTTC. This gives the protein CASSVQGQGETQYF.

The V and J genes are TRBV30 and TRBJ2-3; tentatively, D is TRBD1 or TRBD2 (6 bases each). Between the trimmed V and J ends, which lost 8 bases and 5 bases, there was a span of 17 bases. This CDR3 is 13 amino acids long. The germline CDR1 and CDR2 sequences are GTSNPN and SVGIG (reference sequence). CDR3 in DNA: TGTGCCCGAGGGGGAGGAGTAGGAGATACGCAGTATTTT. Protein product: CARGGGVGDTQYF.

The V gene is TRBV21-1, the J gene TRBJ2-4; the DNA was not compared with TRBD2, the D call given in the table. TRBV21-1 is recorded as a pseudogene. The length of the CDR3 is 13 residues. As DNA, the CDR3 is TGTGCCCCCGTGCGGGTGTACAAAAACATTCAGTACTTC. Amino acids: CAPVRVYKNIQYF.

J is TRBJ2-3 and V is TRBV11-2; weak D call: TRBD2 (7 bases). The V end lost 3 bases, the J end lost 2 bases, and 15 bases lay between the germline ends. The germline gives CDR1 SGHAT, CDR2 FQNNGV. CDR3 size: 16 residues. The CDR3 sequence is CASSFWGGGLTDTQYF. DNA of the CDR3: TGTGCCAGCAGCTTCTGGGGGGGCGGGCTCACAGATACGCAGTATTTT.

The sample holds a few counts of this clone. This sequence joins TRBV29-1 and TRBJ2-3, with D possibly matching TRBD2 (7 bases). The V gene's germline CDR1 is SQVTM and CDR2 ANQGSEA. Trimming took off 4 bases at V and 8 bases at J, with 22 bases between the two ends. The length of the CDR3 is 15 residues. CDR3 sequence: CSVAWGGGPSATQYF. The CDR3 coding sequence is TGCAGCGTTGCATGGGGCGGGGGCCCTTCTGCTACGCAGTATTTT.

This clone was counted only a few times. The chain carries TRBV20-1 and TRBJ1-1; TRBD1 is a possible D gene (6 bases). The germline V and J ends were trimmed by 6 bases and 6 bases, with 11 bases remaining between them. The CDR3 runs to 11 residues. Germline assignment: CDR1 DFQATT and CDR2 SNEGSKA (reference sequence). CDR3 DNA: TGCAGTGCACAGGGCAGGGCTGAAGCTTTCTTT. Residues: CSAQGRAEAFF.

The genes are TRBV6-5 and TRBJ2-7; the D gene is possibly TRBD1 (5 bases). V was cut by 0 bases and J by 2 bases, with 8 bases left in between. CDR1 and CDR2 from the germline V gene are MNHEY and SVGAGI. The CDR3 spans 14 residues. The CDR3 protein is CASSYSGRAYEQYF. CDR3 in DNA: TGTGCCAGCAGTTACTCTGGCAGGGCCTACGAGCAGTACTTC.

This sequence joins TRBV7-2 and TRBJ1-2; D is undetermined. This CDR3 comprises 14 residues. Trimming took 0 bases from V and 4 from J, leaving 9 bases between them. Germline CDR1 and CDR2: SGHTA and FQGNSA. Written as DNA, the CDR3 is TGTGCCAGCAGCTTAGCGCAGAGTAGCTATGGCTACACCTTC. This translates into CASSLAQSSYGYTF.